This entry lists 28 T cell receptor beta chains sequenced from one sample in a study of control samples from healthy donors and cancer patients. The repertoire was sequenced with immunoSEQ multiplex PCR; TCRdb's copy has only in-frame clones and lacks some. The data hold roughly 450,000 clones, with approximately 90% observed a single time. Sequencing was performed on PBMCs. The receptors shown here come from a middle-aged man with head and neck cancer.

V is TRBV29-1 and J is TRBJ1-2, with TRBD1 matching over 8 bases. The CDR3 has 12 residues. Losses at the gene ends were 4 bases for V and 7 bases for J; bases not matched to a gene: 5. The germline CDR1 and CDR2 sequences are SQVTM and ANQGSEA. CDR3 region: CSVGDRGGGYTF. CDR3 nucleotides: TGCAGCGTTGGAGACAGGGGTGGTGGCTACACCTTC.

The CDR3 nucleotides read TGTGCCAGCAGCCCCTCGGGGGGGCCGGGAGATACGCAGTATTTT. It specifies CASSPSGGPGDTQYF. The chain is built from TRBV3-1 (or the pseudogene TRBV3-2) and TRBJ2-3; TRBD2 aligns across 8 bases. The ends lost 4 bases at V and 5 bases at J; junction bases unmatched: 8. Germline values: CDR1 LGHDT, CDR2 YNNKEL (reference sequence). The CDR3 loop spans 15 amino acids.

The chain is built from TRBV5-1 and TRBJ2-2; TRBD1 might be the D (5 bases). Germline V gives CDR1 SGHRS, CDR2 YFSETQ. The germline V and J ends were trimmed by 0 bases and 5 bases, with 17 bases remaining between them. CDR3 length: 17 residues. CDR3 bases: TGCGCCAGCAGCTTGGCCTTACGACAGAGAATGACCGGGGAGCTGTTTTTT. It translates to CASSLALRQRMTGELFF.

The V and J genes are TRBV12-3 or TRBV12-4 and TRBJ2-3; no definite D call. The V gene lost 3 bases and the J gene lost 1 base, with 5 bases spanning the gap. The CDR3 contains 13 residues. CDR3 sequence: CASSFFRTDTQYF. CDR3 bases: TGTGCCAGCAGTTTTTTCCGCACAGATACGCAGTATTTT.

V usage is TRBV7-3 and J usage is TRBJ1-1, with D possibly being TRBD1 (6 bases). Between the trimmed V and J ends, which lost 3 bases and 4 bases, there was a span of 15 bases. Germline values: CDR1 SGHTA, CDR2 FQGTGA. The CDR3 consists of 15 residues. CDR3 sequence reads: CASSLFGGGGTEAFF. The CDR3 nucleotides read TGTGCCAGCAGCTTGTTTGGGGGCGGTGGCACTGAAGCTTTCTTT.

The V call is TRBV28, the J call TRBJ2-2; unclear D gene. The V end lost 3 bases, the J end lost 6 bases, and 14 bases lay between the germline ends. The CDR3 contains 15 residues. The germline V gene encodes CDR1 MDHEN and CDR2 SYDVKM. The CDR3 nucleotides read TGTGCCAGCAGTTTTTACGGTTTGGTCCCCGGGGAGCTGTTTTTT. This translates into CASSFYGLVPGELFF. The whole variable domain, filled in from reference TRBV28 and TRBJ2-2, reads DVKVTQSSRYLVKRTGEKVFLECVQDMDHENMFWYRQDPGLGLRLIYFSYDVKMKEKGDIPEGYSVSREKKERFSLILESASTNQTSMYLCASSFYGLVPGELFFGEGSRLTVL.

The chain is built from TRBV5-1 and TRBJ2-1; D is unresolved. Trimming stripped 3 bases from V and 5 bases from J, with 12 bases between. The CDR3 is 14 amino acids. The germline V gene encodes CDR1 SGHRS and CDR2 YFSETQ. The CDR3 bases are TGCGCCAGCAGCTCCGGCCGTACGAACAATGAGCAGTTCTTC. Translation: CASSSGRTNNEQFF.

The chain links TRBV7-9 to TRBJ2-7; 10 bases agree with TRBD2. This CDR3 comprises 15 residues. Germline trimming cut 5 bases from V and 3 bases from J; bases unmatched to any gene: 7. The germline V gene has CDR1 SEHNR and CDR2 FQNEAQ (reference sequence). CDR3 DNA: TGTGCCAGCAGCGTGGGACTAGCGATGATCTACGAGCAGTACTTC. This encodes CASSVGLAMIYEQYF.

The V gene is TRBV7-3, the J gene TRBJ1-2, with a tentative D call TRBD1 (5 bases). The V end lost 0 bases, the J end lost 6 bases, and 8 bases lay between the germline ends. Germline lookup yields CDR1 SGHTA and CDR2 FQGTGA. This CDR3 region has 13 residues. CDR3 amino acids: CASSLTGQDGYTF. CDR3 in DNA: TGTGCCAGCAGCTTAACTGGACAAGATGGCTACACCTTC.

In its sample, this clone was seen once. The chain joins TRBV7-2 to TRBJ2-1; TRBD2 is a possible D gene (6 bases). V lost 4 bases, J lost 16 bases, and 17 bases lay in between. Germline CDR1 and CDR2: SGHTA and FQGNSA. This CDR3 has 12 residues. This chain's CDR3 is CASSSLLRGDFF. DNA of the CDR3: TGTGCCAGCAGCTCACTCCTGCGGGGCGACTTCTTC.

The V gene is TRBV14, the J gene TRBJ2-5, with D possibly TRBD1 on 6 matching bases. CDR3 length: 16 amino acids. Looked up from germline, CDR1 is SGHDN and CDR2 is FVKESK. V lost 1 base and J lost 2, with 14 bases in between. The CDR3 reads CASSQVRGNLQETQYF. CDR3 nucleotides: TGTGCCAGCAGCCAAGTCAGGGGAAATCTACAAGAGACCCAGTACTTC.

This clone has just one count. As DNA, the CDR3 is TGTGCCAGCAGTGAAAGTACAGGGTCTCAGCCCCAGCATTTT. Translation gives CASSESTGSQPQHF. The genes are TRBV2 and TRBJ1-5, with a tentative D call TRBD1 (6 bases). V shed 2 bases and J shed 6 bases, with 11 bases lying between them. Looked up from germline, CDR1 is SNHLY and CDR2 is FYNNEI. The CDR3 spans 14 residues.

This clone was seen more than once but under ten times. The chain couples TRBV7-8 to TRBJ1-1; the match to TRBD1 covers 7 bases. V lost 6 bases, J lost 0 bases, and 4 bases stayed unmatched. This CDR3 has 14 amino acids. Germline V CDR1 and CDR2: SGHVS, FQNEAQ. CDR3 loop: CASSRQGLNTEAFF. CDR3 DNA: TGTGCCAGCAGTCGACAGGGTTTGAACACTGAAGCTTTCTTT.

This chain joins TRBV27 and TRBJ2-1; 13 bases are shared with TRBD2. The CDR3 has 15 amino acids. Germline V lookup: CDR1 MNHEY, CDR2 SMNVEV (reference sequence). Germline trimming cut 3 bases from V and 7 bases from J; bases unmatched to any gene: 3. The CDR3 DNA reads TGTGCCAGCAGTTTTGGGACTAGCGGGGCGAATGAGCAGTTCTTC. This codes for CASSFGTSGANEQFF.

This clone is a singleton in its sample. The CDR3 DNA is TGTGCCACCAGTGATCTCAGCACGGATGAGCAGTTCTTC. Its translation is CATSDLSTDEQFF. The chain joins TRBV24-1 to TRBJ2-1, with D unclear. Between the trimmed V and J ends, which lost 3 bases and 8 bases, there was a span of 10 bases. The CDR3 is 13 amino acids. Per the germline V gene, CDR1 is KGHDR and CDR2 is SFDVKD.

The V and J genes are TRBV30 and TRBJ2-2; D unresolved. The CDR3 is made up of 11 amino acids. Trimming removed 3 bases from V and 4 bases from J, with 3 bases in between. From germline, CDR1 is GTSNPN and CDR2 SVGIG (reference sequence). Here the CDR3 reads CAWRSTGELFF. DNA of the CDR3: TGTGCCTGGAGGAGCACCGGGGAGCTGTTTTTT.

The chain employs TRBV28 and TRBJ1-4; the D gene is possibly TRBD1 (6 bases). Trimming shortened V by 8 bases and J by 0 bases, and 16 bases separated the two germline ends. Germline V gene lookup returns CDR1 MDHEN and CDR2 SYDVKM. The CDR3 sequence is 16 residues long. As DNA, the CDR3 is TGTGCCAGCGGATCCGAGGGGGGTGCAACTAATGAAAAACTGTTTTTT. Its translation is CASGSEGGATNEKLFF.

The chain combines TRBV16 with TRBJ2-2, with unresolved D. V was cut by 0 bases and J by 4 bases, with 3 bases left in between. The germline V gene has CDR1 KGHSY and CDR2 FQNENV. The CDR3 contains 13 residues. The CDR3 is CASSQSITGELFF. The CDR3 bases are TGTGCCAGCAGCCAATCTATCACCGGGGAGCTGTTTTTT.

This chain links TRBV4-3 with TRBJ2-3; the D is unclear. CDR3 length: 12 residues. V lost 2 bases and J 3 bases, leaving 3 bases between the germline ends. The germline CDR1 and CDR2 sequences are LGHNA and YSLEER. In nucleotides, the CDR3 is TGCGCCAGCAGCCAAAGAACAGATACGCAGTATTTT. It yields the protein CASSQRTDTQYF.

This chain joins TRBV24-1 and TRBJ2-2; TRBD2 might be the D (7 bases). Trimming took off 2 bases at V and 7 bases at J, with 19 bases between the two ends. The germline V gene encodes CDR1 KGHDR and CDR2 SFDVKD. The CDR3 is 17 residues long. This chain's CDR3 is CATSDWNFQGRGGELFF. The CDR3 DNA is TGTGCCACCAGTGATTGGAATTTCCAGGGGAGGGGCGGGGAGCTGTTTTTT.

This clone was seen only a few times. The CDR3 loop is CASSLDRPLTDSYEQYF. CDR3 nucleotide sequence: TGTGCCAGCAGCTTAGATCGGCCTCTAACAGACTCCTACGAGCAGTACTTC. The chain joins TRBV11-2 to TRBJ2-7, with D unresolved. CDR1 is SGHAT, CDR2 FQNNGV, per germline. V was clipped by 0 bases and J by 0 bases, with 15 bases between them. The CDR3 spans 17 residues.

The rearrangement joins TRBV19 to TRBJ2-7, with D perhaps TRBD2 (6 bases). Trimming pared 9 bases from V and 6 bases from J, leaving 18 bases between. In germline, CDR1 is LNHDA, CDR2 SQIVND (reference sequence). The length of the CDR3 is 13 residues. In DNA form, the CDR3 reads TGTGCCAGCCGGCGGGACGAAAACCTCGAGCAGTACTTC. Amino acid sequence: CASRRDENLEQYF.

The rearrangement joins TRBV6-5 to TRBJ1-2; 8 bases line up with TRBD1. Looked up from germline, CDR1 is MNHEY and CDR2 is SVGAGI. V shed 2 bases, J shed 0 bases, and the junction held 2 bases outside the gene matches. The CDR3 runs 15 residues. The CDR3 DNA sequence: TGTGCCAGCAGTTACCAGGGGGCTCCTAACTATGGCTACACCTTC. This encodes CASSYQGAPNYGYTF.

The chain recombines TRBV4-3 with TRBJ1-2, with 8 bases identical to TRBD1. V was clipped by 1 base and J by 3 bases; unmatched bases: 4. Per the germline V gene, CDR1 is LGHNA and CDR2 is YSLEER. The CDR3 sequence is 15 residues long. DNA for the CDR3: TGCGCCAGCAGCCAAGCGGACAGGGAGGACTATGGCTACACCTTC. It encodes CASSQADREDYGYTF.

This sequence joins TRBV18 and TRBJ2-3; weak D call: TRBD1 (6 bases). The CDR3 extends over 16 amino acids. V was clipped by 2 bases and J by 1 base, with 13 bases between them. Germline CDR1 KGHSH, CDR2 LQKENI. CDR3 sequence: CASSPTTRQGTDTQYF. CDR3 DNA: TGTGCCAGCTCACCAACTACTAGACAGGGCACAGATACGCAGTATTTT.

V and J are TRBV19 and TRBJ1-1; D is unresolved. CDR3 length: 14 residues. Germline loops: CDR1 LNHDA, CDR2 SQIVND (reference sequence). Trimming removed 3 bases from V and 1 base from J, with 9 bases in between. In DNA form, the CDR3 reads TGTGCCAGTAGTATTGGAGCCAGGAACACTGAAGCTTTCTTT. Protein: CASSIGARNTEAFF.

The V call is TRBV25-1, the J call TRBJ2-7; D gene ambiguous. This CDR3 comprises 11 residues. Germline assignment: CDR1 MGHDK and CDR2 SYGVNS. Trimming pared 5 bases from V and 7 bases from J, leaving 9 bases between. CDR3 coding DNA: TGTGCCAGCAGTCTCACCCAGGAGCAGTACTTC. It specifies CASSLTQEQYF.

This chain uses TRBV19 with TRBJ1-1, with D unresolved. V lost 5 bases to trimming and J lost 3 bases, with 10 bases between them. The CDR3 spans 13 residues. Germline values: CDR1 LNHDA, CDR2 SQIVND (reference sequence). The CDR3 region is CASSGNRDTEAFF. The CDR3 DNA sequence: TGTGCCAGTAGTGGTAACAGAGACACTGAAGCTTTCTTT.